This T cell receptor (beta chain) was captured in a study of T-cell memory formation after mild COVID-19. V lost 6 bases, J lost 7 bases, and 10 bases lay in between. There are 13 residues in the CDR3. Germline CDR1 SEHNR, CDR2 FQNEAQ (reference sequence). In this sample, this clonotype turned up a few times. TCRdb re-called the 5' RACE reads through MiXCR, storing one row per CDR3 protein. The sample records about 300,000 distinct CDR3 sequences, just under 20% being singletons. The sequence was collected from a young man who had mild COVID-19 (a few samples of this study predate the infection). Cell type and time point are not known. The chain recombines TRBV7-9 with TRBJ1-6; D is ambiguous. Sequenced sample: PBMCs or a T cell subset sorted from them (not recorded which). CDR3 protein: CASRAPYNSPLHF. CDR3 in DNA: TGTGCCAGCAGAGCTCCTTACAATTCACCCCTCCACTTT.